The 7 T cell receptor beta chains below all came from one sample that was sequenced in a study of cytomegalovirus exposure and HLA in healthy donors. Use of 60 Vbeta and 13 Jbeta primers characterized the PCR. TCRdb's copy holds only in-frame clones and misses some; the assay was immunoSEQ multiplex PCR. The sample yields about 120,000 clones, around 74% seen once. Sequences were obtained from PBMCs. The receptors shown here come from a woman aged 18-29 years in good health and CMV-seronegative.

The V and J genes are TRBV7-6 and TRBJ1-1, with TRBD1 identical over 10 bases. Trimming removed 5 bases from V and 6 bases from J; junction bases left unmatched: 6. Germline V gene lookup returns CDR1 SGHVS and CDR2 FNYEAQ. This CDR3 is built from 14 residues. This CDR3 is CASSRGTGVPEAFF. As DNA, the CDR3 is TGTGCCAGCAGCCGTGGGACAGGGGTCCCTGAAGCTTTCTTT.

The CDR3 nucleotides read TGTGCCACCGGAGGCGGTTCCAATTCTTATGGCTACACCTTC. The encoded protein is CATGGGSNSYGYTF. The chain recombines TRBV15 with TRBJ1-2; no definite D call. Germline V CDR1 and CDR2: LNHNV, YYDKDF (reference sequence). Trimming left V 8 bases short and J 5 bases short, with 18 bases between. The CDR3 totals 14 residues.

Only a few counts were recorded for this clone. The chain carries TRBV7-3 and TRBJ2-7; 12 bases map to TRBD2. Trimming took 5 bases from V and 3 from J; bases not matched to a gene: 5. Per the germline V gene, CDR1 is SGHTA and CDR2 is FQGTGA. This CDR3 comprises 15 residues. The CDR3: CASSVPGLAGYEQYF. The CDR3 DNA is TGTGCCAGCAGCGTACCGGGACTAGCGGGCTACGAGCAGTACTTC.

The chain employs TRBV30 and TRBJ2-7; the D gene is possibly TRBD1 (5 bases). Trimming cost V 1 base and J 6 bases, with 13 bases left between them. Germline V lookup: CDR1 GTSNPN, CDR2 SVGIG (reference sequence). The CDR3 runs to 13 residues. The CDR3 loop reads CAWSGQPFSEQYF. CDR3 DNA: TGTGCCTGGAGTGGACAGCCCTTCTCCGAGCAGTACTTC.

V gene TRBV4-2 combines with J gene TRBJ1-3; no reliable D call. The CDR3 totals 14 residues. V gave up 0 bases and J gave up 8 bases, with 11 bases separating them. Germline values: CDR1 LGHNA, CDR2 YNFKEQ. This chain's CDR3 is CASSQDSKEDTIYF. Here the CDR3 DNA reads TGTGCCAGCAGCCAAGATAGCAAGGAGGACACCATATATTTT.

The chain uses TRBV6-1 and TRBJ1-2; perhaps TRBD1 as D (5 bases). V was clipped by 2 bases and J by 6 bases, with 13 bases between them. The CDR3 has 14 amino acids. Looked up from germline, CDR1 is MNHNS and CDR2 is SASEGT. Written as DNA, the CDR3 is TGTGCCAGCAGTGAAAAGGGTAGGGGTGATGGCTACACCTTC. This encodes CASSEKGRGDGYTF.

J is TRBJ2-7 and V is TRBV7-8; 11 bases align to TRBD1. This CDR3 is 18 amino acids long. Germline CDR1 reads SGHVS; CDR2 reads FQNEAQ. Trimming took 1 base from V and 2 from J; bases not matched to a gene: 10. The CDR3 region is CASSLGVRTGGFTYEQYF. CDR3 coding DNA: TGTGCCAGCAGCTTAGGGGTCCGGACAGGGGGCTTTACCTACGAGCAGTACTTC.